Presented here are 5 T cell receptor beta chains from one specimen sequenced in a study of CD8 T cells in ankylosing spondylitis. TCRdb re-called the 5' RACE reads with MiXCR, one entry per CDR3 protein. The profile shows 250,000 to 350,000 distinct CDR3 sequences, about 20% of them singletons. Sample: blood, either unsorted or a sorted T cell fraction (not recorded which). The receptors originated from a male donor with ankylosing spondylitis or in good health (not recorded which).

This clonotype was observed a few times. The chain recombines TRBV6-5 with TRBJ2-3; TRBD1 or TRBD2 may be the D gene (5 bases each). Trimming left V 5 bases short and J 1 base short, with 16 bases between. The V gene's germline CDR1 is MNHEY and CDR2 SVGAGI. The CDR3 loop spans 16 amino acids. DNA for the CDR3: TGTGCCAGCAGTGACCCGAGGGTAGGGGGCACAGATACGCAGTATTTT. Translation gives CASSDPRVGGTDTQYF.

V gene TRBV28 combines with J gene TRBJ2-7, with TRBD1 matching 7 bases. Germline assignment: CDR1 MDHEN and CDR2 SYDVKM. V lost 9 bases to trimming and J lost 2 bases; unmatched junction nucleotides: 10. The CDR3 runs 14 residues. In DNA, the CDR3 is TGTGCCAGTTCATCCCGAGGGACAGCCTACGAGCAGTACGTC. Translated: CASSSRGTAYEQYV.

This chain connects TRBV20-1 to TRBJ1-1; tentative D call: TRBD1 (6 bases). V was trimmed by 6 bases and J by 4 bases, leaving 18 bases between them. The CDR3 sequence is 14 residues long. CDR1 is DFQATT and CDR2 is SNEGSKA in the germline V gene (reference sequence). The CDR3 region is CSAPRTASGTEAFF. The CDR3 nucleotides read TGCAGTGCCCCCCGGACAGCCAGCGGCACTGAAGCTTTCTTT.

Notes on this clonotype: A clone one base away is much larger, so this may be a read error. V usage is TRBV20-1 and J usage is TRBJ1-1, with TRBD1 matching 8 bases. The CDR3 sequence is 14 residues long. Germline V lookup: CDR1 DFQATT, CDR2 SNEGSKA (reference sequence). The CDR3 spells CSAPRTGSGTGAFF. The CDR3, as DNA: TGCAGTGCTCCCCGGACAGGGTCAGGAACTGGAGCTTTCTTT.

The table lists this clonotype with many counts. CDR3 sequence (DNA): TGCGCCAGCAGCGCCCTGGGTTCAGGGACGGGGATGAACACTGAAGCTTTCTTT. It yields the protein CASSALGSGTGMNTEAFF. This rearrangement joins TRBV5-1 to TRBJ1-1, with a possible D match to TRBD1 (5 bases). Per the germline V gene, CDR1 is SGHRS and CDR2 is YFSETQ. The length of the CDR3 is 18 residues. V was pared by 4 bases and J by 0 bases, with 22 bases between.